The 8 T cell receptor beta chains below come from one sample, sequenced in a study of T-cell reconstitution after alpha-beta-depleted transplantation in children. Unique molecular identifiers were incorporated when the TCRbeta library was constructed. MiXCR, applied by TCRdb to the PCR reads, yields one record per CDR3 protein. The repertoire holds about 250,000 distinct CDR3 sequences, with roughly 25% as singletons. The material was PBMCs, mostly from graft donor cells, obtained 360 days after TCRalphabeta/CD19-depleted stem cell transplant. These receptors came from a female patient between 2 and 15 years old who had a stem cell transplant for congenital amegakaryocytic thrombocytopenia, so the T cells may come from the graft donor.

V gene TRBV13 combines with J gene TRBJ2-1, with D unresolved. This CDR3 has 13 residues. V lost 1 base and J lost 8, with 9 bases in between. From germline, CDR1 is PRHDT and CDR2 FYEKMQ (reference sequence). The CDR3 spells CASSLVPSYEQFF. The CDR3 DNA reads TGTGCCAGCAGCTTAGTACCATCCTATGAGCAGTTCTTC.

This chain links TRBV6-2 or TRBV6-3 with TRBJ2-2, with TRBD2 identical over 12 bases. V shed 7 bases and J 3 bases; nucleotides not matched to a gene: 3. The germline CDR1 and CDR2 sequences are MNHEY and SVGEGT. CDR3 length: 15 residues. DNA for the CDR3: TGTGCCAGCACCTGGACTAGCGGGGACACCGGGGAGCTGTTTTTT. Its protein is CASTWTSGDTGELFF.

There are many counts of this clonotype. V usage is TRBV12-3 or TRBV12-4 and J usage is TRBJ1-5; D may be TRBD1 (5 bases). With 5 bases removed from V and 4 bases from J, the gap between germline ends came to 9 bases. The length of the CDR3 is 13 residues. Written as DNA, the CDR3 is TGTGCCAGCAGTCAGCAGGGAAATCAGCCCCAGCATTTT. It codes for CASSQQGNQPQHF.

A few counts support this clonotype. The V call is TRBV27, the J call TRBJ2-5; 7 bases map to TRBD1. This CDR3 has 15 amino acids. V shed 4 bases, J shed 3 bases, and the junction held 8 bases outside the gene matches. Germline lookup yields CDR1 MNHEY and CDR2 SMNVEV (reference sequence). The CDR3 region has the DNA TGTGCCAGCAGTTCACTCCGGGACAGCAAAGAGACCCAGTACTTC. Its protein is CASSSLRDSKETQYF.

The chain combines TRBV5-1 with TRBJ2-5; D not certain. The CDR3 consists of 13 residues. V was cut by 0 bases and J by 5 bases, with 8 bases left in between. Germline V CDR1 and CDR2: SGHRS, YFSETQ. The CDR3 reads CASSLAIGETQYF. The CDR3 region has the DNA TGCGCCAGCAGCTTGGCCATTGGGGAGACCCAGTACTTC.

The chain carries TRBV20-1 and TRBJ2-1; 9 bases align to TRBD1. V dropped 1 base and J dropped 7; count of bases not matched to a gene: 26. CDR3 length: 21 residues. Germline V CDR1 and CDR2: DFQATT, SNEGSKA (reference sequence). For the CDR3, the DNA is TGCAGTGCTAGAGTGGAGGTAGACAGGGGGGCCATCCTCCGCATAGGGAATGAGCAGTTCTTC. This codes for CSARVEVDRGAILRIGNEQFF.

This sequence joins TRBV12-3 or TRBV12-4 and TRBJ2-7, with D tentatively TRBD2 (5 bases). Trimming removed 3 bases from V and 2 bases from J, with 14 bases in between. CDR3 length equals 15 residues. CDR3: CASSLVLAPAYEQYF. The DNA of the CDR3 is TGTGCCAGCAGTTTGGTCCTAGCTCCGGCCTACGAGCAGTACTTC.

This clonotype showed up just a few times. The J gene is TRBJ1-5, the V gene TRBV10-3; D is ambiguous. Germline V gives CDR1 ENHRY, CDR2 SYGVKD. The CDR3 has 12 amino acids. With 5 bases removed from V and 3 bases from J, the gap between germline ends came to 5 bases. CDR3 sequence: CAISIDNQPQHF. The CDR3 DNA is TGTGCCATCAGTATCGACAATCAGCCCCAGCATTTT.